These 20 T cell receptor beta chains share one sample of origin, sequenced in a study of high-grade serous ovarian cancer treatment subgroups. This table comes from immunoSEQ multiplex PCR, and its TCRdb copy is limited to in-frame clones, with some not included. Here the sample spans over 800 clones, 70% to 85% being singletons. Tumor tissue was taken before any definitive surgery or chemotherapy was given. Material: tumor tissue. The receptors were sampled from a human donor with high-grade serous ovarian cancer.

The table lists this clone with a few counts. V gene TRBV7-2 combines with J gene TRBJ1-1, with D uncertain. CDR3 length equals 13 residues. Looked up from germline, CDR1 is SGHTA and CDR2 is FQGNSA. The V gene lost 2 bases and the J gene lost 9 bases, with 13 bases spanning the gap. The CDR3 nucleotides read TGTGCCAGCAGCTTATTAGGGAGACTTAAAGCTTTCTTT. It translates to CASSLLGRLKAFF.

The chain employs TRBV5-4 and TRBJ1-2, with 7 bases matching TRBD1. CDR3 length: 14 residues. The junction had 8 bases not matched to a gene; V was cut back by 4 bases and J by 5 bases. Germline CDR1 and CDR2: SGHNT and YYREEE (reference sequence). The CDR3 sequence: CASSAGTASYGYTF. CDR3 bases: TGTGCCAGCAGCGCAGGGACAGCTTCTTATGGCTACACCTTC.

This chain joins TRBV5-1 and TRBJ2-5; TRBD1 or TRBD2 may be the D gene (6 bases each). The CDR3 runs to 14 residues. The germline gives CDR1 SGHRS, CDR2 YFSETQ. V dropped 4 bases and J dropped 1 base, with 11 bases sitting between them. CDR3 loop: CASSPWGAQETQYF. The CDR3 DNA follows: TGCGCCAGCAGCCCTTGGGGGGCCCAAGAGACCCAGTACTTC. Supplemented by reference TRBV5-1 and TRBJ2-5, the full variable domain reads KAGVTQTPRYLIKTRGQQVTLSCSPISGHRSVSWYQQTPGQGLQFLFEYFSETQRNKGNFPGRFSGRQFSNSRSEMNVSTLELGDSALYLCASSPWGAQETQYFGPGTRLLVL.

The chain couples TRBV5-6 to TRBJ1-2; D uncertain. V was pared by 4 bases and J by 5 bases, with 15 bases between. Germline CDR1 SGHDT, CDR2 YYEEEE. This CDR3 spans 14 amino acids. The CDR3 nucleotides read TGTGCCAGCAGCCTCCCAGGCCCGGGGTATGGCTACACCTTC. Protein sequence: CASSLPGPGYGYTF.

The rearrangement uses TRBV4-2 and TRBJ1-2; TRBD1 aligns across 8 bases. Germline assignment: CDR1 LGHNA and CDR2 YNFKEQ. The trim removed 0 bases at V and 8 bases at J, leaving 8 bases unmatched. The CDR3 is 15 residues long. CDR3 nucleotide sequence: TGTGCCAGCAGCCAAGATTTCGGCAGGGGGCACGGCTACACCTTC. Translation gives CASSQDFGRGHGYTF.

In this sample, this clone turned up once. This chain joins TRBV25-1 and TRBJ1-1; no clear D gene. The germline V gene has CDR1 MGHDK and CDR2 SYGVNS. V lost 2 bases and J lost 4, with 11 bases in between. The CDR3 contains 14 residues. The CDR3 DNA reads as TGTGCCAGCAGTGAAAATAATTTGGGCACTGAAGCTTTCTTT. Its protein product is CASSENNLGTEAFF.

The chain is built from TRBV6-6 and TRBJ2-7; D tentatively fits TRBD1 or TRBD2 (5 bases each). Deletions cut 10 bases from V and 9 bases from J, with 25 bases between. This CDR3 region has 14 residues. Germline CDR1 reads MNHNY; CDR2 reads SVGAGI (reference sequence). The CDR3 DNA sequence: TGTGCCATCAGAGACCCCGGGACCCAAATCGGGCAGTACTTC. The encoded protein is CAIRDPGTQIGQYF.

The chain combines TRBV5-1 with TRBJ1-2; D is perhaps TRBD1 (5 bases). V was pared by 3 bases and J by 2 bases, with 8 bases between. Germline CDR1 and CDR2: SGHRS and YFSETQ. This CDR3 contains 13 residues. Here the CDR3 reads CASSSGQNYGYTF. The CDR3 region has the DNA TGCGCCAGCAGCTCCGGACAAAACTATGGCTACACCTTC.

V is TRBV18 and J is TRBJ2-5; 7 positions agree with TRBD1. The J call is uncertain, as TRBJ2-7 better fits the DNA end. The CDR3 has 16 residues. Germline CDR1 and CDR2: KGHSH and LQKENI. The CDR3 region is CASSPGRGRGDYEQYF. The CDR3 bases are TGTGCCAGCTCACCAGGCAGGGGGAGAGGGGACTACGAGCAGTACTTC.

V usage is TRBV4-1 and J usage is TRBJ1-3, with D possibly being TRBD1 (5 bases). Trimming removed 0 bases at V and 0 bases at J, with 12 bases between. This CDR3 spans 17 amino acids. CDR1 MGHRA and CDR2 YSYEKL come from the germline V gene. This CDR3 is CASSQEGQANSGNTIYF. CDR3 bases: TGCGCCAGCAGCCAAGAGGGGCAGGCCAACTCTGGAAACACCATATATTTT.

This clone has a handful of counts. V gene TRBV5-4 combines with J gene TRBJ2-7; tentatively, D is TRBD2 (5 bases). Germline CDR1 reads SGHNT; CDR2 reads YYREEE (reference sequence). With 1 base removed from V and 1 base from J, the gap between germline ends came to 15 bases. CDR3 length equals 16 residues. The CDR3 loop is CASSLLEEEQSYEQYF. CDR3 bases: TGTGCCAGCAGCTTGTTAGAGGAGGAACAGTCCTACGAGCAGTACTTC.

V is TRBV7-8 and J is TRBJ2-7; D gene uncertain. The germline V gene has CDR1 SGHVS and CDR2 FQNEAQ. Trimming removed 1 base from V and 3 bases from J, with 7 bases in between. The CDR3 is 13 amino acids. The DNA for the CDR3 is TGTGCCAGCAGCTTAGTACGGATCTACGAGCAGTACTTC. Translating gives CASSLVRIYEQYF.

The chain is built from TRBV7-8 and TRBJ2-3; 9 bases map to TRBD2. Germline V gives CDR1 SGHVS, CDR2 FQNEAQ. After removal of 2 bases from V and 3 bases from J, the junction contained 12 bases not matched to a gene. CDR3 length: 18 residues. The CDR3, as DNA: TGTGCCAGCAGCTTATGGGGCGGGGGGGCCTGGAGTACAGATACGCAGTATTTT. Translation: CASSLWGGGAWSTDTQYF.

The CDR3 here is CASSLNRGGQPQHF. CDR3 sequence (DNA): TGTGCCAGCAGCTTGAATCGGGGGGGTCAGCCCCAGCATTTT. The chain recombines TRBV7-8 with TRBJ1-5; D may be TRBD1 (5 bases). The germline V gene has CDR1 SGHVS and CDR2 FQNEAQ. Deletions cut 3 bases from V and 6 bases from J, with 12 bases between. The CDR3 runs to 14 residues.

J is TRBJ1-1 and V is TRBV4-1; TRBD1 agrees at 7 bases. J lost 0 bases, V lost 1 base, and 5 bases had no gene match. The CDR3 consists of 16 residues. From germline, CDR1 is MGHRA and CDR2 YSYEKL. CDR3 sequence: CASSQGPGQLNTEAFF. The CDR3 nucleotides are TGCGCCAGCAGCCAAGGGCCGGGACAGTTGAACACTGAAGCTTTCTTT.

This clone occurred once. CDR3 nucleotides: TGTGCCTGGAGTCATGTAGGGGGCAACACTGAAGCTTTCTTT. It codes for CAWSHVGGNTEAFF. V gene TRBV30 combines with J gene TRBJ1-1; 7 nucleotides agree with TRBD1. This CDR3 spans 14 amino acids. Losses at the gene ends were 2 bases for V and 2 bases for J; bases not matched to a gene: 5. The germline gives CDR1 GTSNPN, CDR2 SVGIG (reference sequence).

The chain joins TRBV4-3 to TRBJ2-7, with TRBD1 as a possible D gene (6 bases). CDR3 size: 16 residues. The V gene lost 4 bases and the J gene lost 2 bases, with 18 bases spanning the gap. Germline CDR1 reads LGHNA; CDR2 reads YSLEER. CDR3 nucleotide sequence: TGCGCCAGCAGCCGAGCGATACAGGGACCTACCTACGAGCAGTACTTC. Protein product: CASSRAIQGPTYEQYF.

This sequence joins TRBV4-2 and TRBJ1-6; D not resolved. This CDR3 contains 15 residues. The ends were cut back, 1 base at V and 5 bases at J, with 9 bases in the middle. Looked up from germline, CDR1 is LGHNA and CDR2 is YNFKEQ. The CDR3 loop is CASSQASGNNSPLHF. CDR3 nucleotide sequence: TGTGCCAGCAGCCAAGCGTCTGGCAATAATTCACCCCTCCACTTT.

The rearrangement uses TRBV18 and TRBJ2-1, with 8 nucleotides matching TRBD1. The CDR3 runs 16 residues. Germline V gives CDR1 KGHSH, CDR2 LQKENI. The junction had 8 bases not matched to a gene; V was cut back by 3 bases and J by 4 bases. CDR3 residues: CASSPIRQGTYNEQFF. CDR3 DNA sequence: TGTGCCAGCTCACCTATTCGACAGGGGACATACAATGAGCAGTTCTTC.

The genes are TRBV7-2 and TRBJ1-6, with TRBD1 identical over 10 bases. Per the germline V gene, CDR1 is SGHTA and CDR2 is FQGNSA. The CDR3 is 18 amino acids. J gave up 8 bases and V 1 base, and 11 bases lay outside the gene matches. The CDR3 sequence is CASSLVSGGQGFYSPLHF. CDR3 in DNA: TGTGCCAGCAGCTTAGTGTCTGGGGGACAGGGGTTTTATTCACCCCTCCACTTT.